A selection of T cell receptor delta chains follows, all from one sample in a study of Vδ1+ human thymocytes. TCRdb called clones from the multiplex PCR reads again using CATT. This sample has 45,000 to 60,000 delta-chain clones, with approximately 15% found just once. What was sequenced was Vdelta1+ gamma-delta thymocytes from the thymus. The receptors derive from a girl under three years old who had congenital heart surgery. CDR3s include the opening cysteine and the closing phenylalanine or tryptophan. The D gene is left open where the match is weak. The size of a clone is reported for some rows only, either as once, few or many, or as a class for expanded clones.

D	V	size	J	DNA	CDR3
-	TRDV1	-	TRDJ1	TGTGCTCTTGGGGAGCACTCTCGCCCCCACAGGGTCACGTACACCGATAAACTCATCTTT	CALGEHSRPHRVTYTDKLIF
TRDD3	TRAV29/DV5	few	TRDJ1	TGTGCAGCAAAATTTAAGCGCTTCTTACTGGGGATACGGACCGATAAACTCATCTTT	CAAKFKRFLLGIRTDKLIF
TRDD3	TRDV1	few	TRDJ1	TGTGCTCTTGGGGACCGGGCCTTCTTCAGATCTTGGGGATACTTGGGCGATAAACTCATCTTT	CALGDRAFFRSWGYLGDKLIF
TRDD3	TRDV1	few	TRDJ1	TGTGCTCTTGGGGACCCCGGGGCTGGGGGAGCCTACCGTGATAAACTCATCTTT	CALGDPGAGGAYRDKLIF
TRDD3	TRDV1	once	TRDJ1	TGTGCTCTTGGGGAAAACTTCCTATACTGGGGGACAGACACCGATAAACTCATCTTT	CALGENFLYWGTDTDKLIF
TRDD3	TRDV1	few	TRDJ1	TGTGCTCTTGGGGAACCCCCACTTGACCGTACTGGGGTCAGACTCATCTTT	CALGEPPLDRTGVRLIF
TRDD2	TRDV1	-	TRDJ1	TGTGCTCTTGGGGAGCCCCACTTCCTACAGGGACCTACGTGCACCGATAAACTCATCTTT	CALGEPHFLQGPTCTDKLIF
TRDD3	TRDV2	many	TRDJ1	TGTGCCTGTGACAGCGAGGCGTCGGGGGATACGCATCGTACCGATAAACTCATCTTT	CACDSEASGDTHRTDKLIF
TRDD3	TRDV1	few	TRDJ1	TGTGCTCTTGGGGTTTACCCTAGTACTGGGGGATACGCGGGCCGGACCGATAAACTCATCTTT	CALGVYPSTGGYAGRTDKLIF
-	TRDV1	-	TRDJ1	TGTGCTCTTGGGGGCGGGGGCCCTGGGAGCGTCGATAAACTCATCTTT	CALGGGGPGSVDKLIF
-	TRDV1	-	TRDJ1	TGTGCTCTTGGGGACCCCGTCGACAGGGTACCTTACACCGATAAACTCATCTTT	CALGDPVDRVPYTDKLIF
TRDD3	TRDV2	medium-sized	TRDJ1	TGTGCCTGTGGCCTTACTGGGGGATATAAACTCATCTTT	CACGLTGGYKLIF
-	TRDV1	few	TRDJ1	TGTGCTCTTGGAGCAGCGGTACCAACCCCCCTGTACACCGATAAACTCATCTTT	CALGAAVPTPLYTDKLIF
TRDD3	TRDV1	-	TRDJ1	TGTGCTCTTGGGGAACTAGACTTCTCTACTACTGGGGGAACCTACACCGATAAACTCATCTTT	CALGELDFSTTGGTYTDKLIF
TRDD3	TRDV1	-	TRDJ1	TGTGCTCTTGGGGTATTCCTACGAGGGGGGGATACAGACTGCACCGATAAACTCATCTTT	CALGVFLRGGDTDCTDKLIF
-	TRDV2	few	TRDJ3	TGTGCCTGTGACACCGATGGGATCTCATCCGGATCCTGGGACACCCGACAGATGTTTTTT	CACDTDGISSGSWDTRQMFF
-	TRDV1	-	TRDJ1	-	CALGPRRLLTLGLGDTSKLIF
TRDD3	TRDV1	-	TRDJ1	TGTGCTCTTGGGGATCGTCTTACACCGGGGGATACGTTCACCGATAAACTCATCTTT	CALGDRLTPGDTFTDKLIF
TRDD3	TRDV2	many	TRDJ1	TGTGCCTGTGACAGGCTCCCTTTATACTGGGGGCCGCTACCCGATAAACTCATCTTT	CACDRLPLYWGPLPDKLIF
-	TRDV1	-	TRDJ1	TGTGCTCTTGGGGAACTAGTTTCCTACAAGGGTATTAGCTGGGGGAAGTACACCGATAAACTCATCTTT	CALGELVSYKGISWGKYTDKLIF
-	TRDV1	-	TRDJ1	TGTGCTCTTGGGGAACTCCTATACACCGATAAACTCATCTTT	CALGELLYTDKLIF
-	TRDV1	few	TRDJ1	TGTGCTCTTGGACGAGGCGAGGGCTCGGGGGGCCACACCGATAAACTCATCTTT	CALGRGEGSGGHTDKLIF
TRDD3	TRDV1	-	TRDJ1	TGCGCTCTTGGGGAAACAAAAACCCTGAAACCTTTGGGGGATTTGTACACCGATAAACTCATCTTT	CALGETKTLKPLGDLYTDKLIF
TRDD3	TRDV1	-	TRDJ1	TGTGCTCTTGGGGAACTCTCCGTCGTGCATCGCACGATCTACTGGGGGTACACCGATAAACTCATCTTT	CALGELSVVHRTIYWGYTDKLIF
-	TRDV2	few	TRDJ3	TGTGCCTGTGATACAGTACTGGCACCCTCAAGCTCCTGGGACACCCGACAGATGTTTTTC	CACDTVLAPSSSWDTRQMFF
TRDD2	TRDV1	-	TRDJ1	TGTGCTCTTGGGGAGACTGTTTTCCTACGGAGTGTAGCGGAGGCCACTTACACCGATAAACTCATCTTT	CALGETVFLRSVAEATYTDKLIF
TRDD2	TRDV2	medium-sized	TRDJ1	TGTGCCTGTCGACTTCCTACCCTAGTTTGGGGGCTCCGATTCTACACCGATAAACTCATCTTT	CACRLPTLVWGLRFYTDKLIF
-	TRDV1	few	TRDJ1	TGTGCTCTTGGGGAACCACTACCCCTTCCCCCTAACACCGATAAACTCATCTTT	CALGEPLPLPPNTDKLIF
TRDD3	TRDV1	-	TRDJ1	TGTGCTCTTGGGGAACTTGGGGGCTACGCTACTGGGGGACCGTACACCGATAAACTCATCTTT	CALGELGGYATGGPYTDKLIF
TRDD2	TRDV1	-	TRDJ1	TGTGCTCTTGGGGTCCTTCCTACTCGTGCTGTATCAATGCCGGCTAAACTCATCTTT	CALGVLPTRAVSMPAKLIF
TRDD3	TRDV1	-	TRDJ1	TGTGCTCTTAGCCTGGAAATTCTGCTGGGGGTGGGGGACACCGATAAACTCATCTTT	CALSLEILLGVGDTDKLIF
TRDD3	TRDV1	-	TRDJ1	TGTGCTCTTGTTCGTCGGGGGATCCTCCCCAACACCGATAAACTCATCTTT	CALVRRGILPNTDKLIF
-	TRDV1	-	TRDJ1	TGTGCTCTTGGGGAACTGAGTGGCGCGTACACCGATAAACTCATCTTT	CALGELSGAYTDKLIF
TRDD2	TRDV3	-	TRDJ1	TGTGCCTTTCTTCCTACTCTCTACTGGGTCAAGTACACCGATAAACTCATCTTT	CAFLPTLYWVKYTDKLIF
TRDD3	TRDV2	few	TRDJ1	TGTGCCTGTGACACCGAGTACTGGGGGATGACCTACGATAAACTCATCTTT	CACDTEYWGMTYDKLIF
TRDD3	TRDV1	-	TRDJ1	TGTGCTCTTGGGTCTCCTACGACTGGGGGGTACACCGATAAACTCATCTTT	CALGSPTTGGYTDKLIF
-	TRDV1	few	TRDJ1	TGTGCTCTTGGGGAACTTACCCCAAATTACACCGATAAACTCATCTTT	CALGELTPNYTDKLIF
-	TRDV1	few	TRDJ1	TGTGCTCTTGGGGAAAGGCGCCGGGGTGAATACGCGACTCGAGGCGATAAACTCATCTTT	CALGERRRGEYATRGDKLIF
TRDD3	TRDV1	few	TRDJ1	TGTGCTCTTGGGGAACGCCCTTCCCGGTACTGGGGGCAACCCCTGGGCACCGATAAACTCATCTTT	CALGERPSRYWGQPLGTDKLIF
-	TRDV1	-	TRDJ1	TGTGCTCTTGGGGAACTCCCGCCACCCGATAAACTCATCTTT	CALGELPPPDKLIF
-	TRDV1	-	TRDJ1	TGTGCTCTTGGGGAACCCCGGGACCCTACGGACTCCGCATACACCGATAAACTCATCTTT	CALGEPRDPTDSAYTDKLIF
TRDD3	TRDV1	few	TRDJ1	TGTGCTCTTGGGCCCAGAGTTCCTCCCCTACTGGGGGATGACACCGATAAACTCATCTTT	CALGPRVPPLLGDDTDKLIF
-	TRDV2	-	TRDJ1	TGCGCCTGCGGTGGGGACCTCAAGTACACCGATAAACTCATCTTT	CACGGDLKYTDKLIF
TRDD3	TRDV1	-	TRDJ1	TGTGCTCTTGGGCTGCCGGCCCCCTTCCCTGGCGTACTGGGGGATACCGATAAACTCATCTTT	CALGLPAPFPGVLGDTDKLIF
TRDD3	TRDV1	-	TRDJ1	TGTGCTCTTGGGGAACTAGGGCTCCCTTCCTACATCGTACTGGGGGATATAAGGCACACCGATAAACTCATCTTT	CALGELGLPSYIVLGDIRHTDKLIF
-	TRDV2	few	TRDJ1	TGTGCCTGTGACACTGTGGGGGGGTTCGATAAACTCATCTTT	CACDTVGGFDKLIF
TRDD3	TRDV1	few	TRDJ1	TGTGCTCTTGGGGGGCTCCGACTCATCTACTGGGGGATCGTCACCGATAAACTCATCTTT	CALGGLRLIYWGIVTDKLIF
TRDD3	TRDV1	-	TRDJ1	TGTGCTCTTGGGGACCATCTCTCCCCTCCTGGGGGACCTGATAAACTCATCTTT	CALGDHLSPPGGPDKLIF
TRDD3	TRDV1	few	TRDJ1	TGTGCTCTTGGGGAACTAAAGGTCCGCTGGGGGGTTTACACCGATAAACTCATCTTT	CALGELKVRWGVYTDKLIF
-	TRDV1	few	TRDJ1	TGTGCTCTTGGGGAAGAAGGGAGGGGACTGTACACCGATAAACTCATCTTT	CALGEEGRGLYTDKLIF
-	TRAV29/DV5	-	TRDJ2	TGTGCAGCAACCGGTTCCTTTGGGGGGCCCTCGTTTTTAGGGACAGCACAACTCTTCTTT	CAATGSFGGPSFLGTAQLFF
TRDD3	TRAV29/DV5	few	TRDJ1	TGTGCAGCAAGTACCTTCCTACGATACTGGGGGATAGTCTTTTGGGGCGATAAACTCATCTTT	CAASTFLRYWGIVFWGDKLIF
TRDD3	TRDV1	few	TRDJ1	TGTGCTCTTGGGTTCTCTACTGGGGGATACAAGTACACCGATAAACTCATCTTT	CALGFSTGGYKYTDKLIF
TRDD3	TRDV1	-	TRDJ1	TGTGCTCTTGGGGAACTTCGTTCCCGGCTTTCGACGAACGTTGGGGGATACGCTGTAGGGCGTTCGACCTACACCGATAAACTCATCTTT	CALGELRSRLSTNVGGYAVGRSTYTDKLIF
TRDD3	TRDV1	few	TRDJ1	TGTGCTCTTGTGTCAAATACCCCTGGGGGATACCCCCCCTACACCGATAAACTCATCTTT	CALVSNTPGGYPPYTDKLIF
TRDD3	TRDV1	-	TRDJ1	TGTGCTCTTGGGGATCTCCTAGGCGGGGGATACGCCGATAAACTCATCTTT	CALGDLLGGGYADKLIF
TRDD3	TRDV1	few	TRDJ1	TGTGCTCTTGGGGAGCTGCGGTTCGGGATGAACCGATACTGGGGGATACGCGATACCGATAAACTCATCTTT	CALGELRFGMNRYWGIRDTDKLIF